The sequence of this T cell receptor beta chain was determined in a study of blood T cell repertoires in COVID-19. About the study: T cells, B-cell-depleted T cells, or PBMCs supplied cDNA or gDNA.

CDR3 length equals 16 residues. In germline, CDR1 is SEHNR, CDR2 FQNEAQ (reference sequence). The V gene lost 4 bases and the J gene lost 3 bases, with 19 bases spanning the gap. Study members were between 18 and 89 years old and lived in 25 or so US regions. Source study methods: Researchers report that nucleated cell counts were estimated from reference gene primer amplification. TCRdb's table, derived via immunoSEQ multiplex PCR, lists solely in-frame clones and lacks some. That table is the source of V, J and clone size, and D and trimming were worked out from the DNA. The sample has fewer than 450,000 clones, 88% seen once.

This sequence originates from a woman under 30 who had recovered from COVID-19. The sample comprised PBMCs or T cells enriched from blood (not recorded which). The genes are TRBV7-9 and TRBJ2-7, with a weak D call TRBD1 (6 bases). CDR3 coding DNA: TGTGCCAGCAGCTCGTCGGACAGCTTCATCGACTACGAGCAGTACTTC. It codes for CASSSSDSFIDYEQYF.